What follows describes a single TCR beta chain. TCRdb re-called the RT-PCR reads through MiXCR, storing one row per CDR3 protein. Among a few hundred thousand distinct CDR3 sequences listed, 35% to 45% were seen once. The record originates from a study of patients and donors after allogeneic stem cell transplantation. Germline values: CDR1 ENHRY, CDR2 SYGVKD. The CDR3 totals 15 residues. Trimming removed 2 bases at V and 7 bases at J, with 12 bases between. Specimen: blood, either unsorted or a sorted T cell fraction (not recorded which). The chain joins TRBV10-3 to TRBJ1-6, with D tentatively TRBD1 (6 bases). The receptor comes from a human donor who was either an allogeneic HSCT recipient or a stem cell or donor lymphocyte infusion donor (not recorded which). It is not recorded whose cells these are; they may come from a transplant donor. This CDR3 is CAISEPQGPNSPLHF. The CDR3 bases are TGTGCCATCAGTGAGCCACAGGGCCCGAATTCACCCCTCCACTTT.